Listed here are 22 T cell receptor beta chains from one sample, sequenced in a study of T cell responses to AZD1222 COVID-19 vaccine. Profiled with immunoSEQ multiplex PCR; TCRdb holds only in-frame clones, not every one. There are roughly 82,000 clones in the sample; about 85% occur only once, and approximately 13% lies in the top ten. The sequences come from peripheral blood, collected on day 0 of AZD1222 vaccination. These receptors all stem from an adult in good health.

This chain joins TRBV7-6 and TRBJ2-3; no clear D gene. The CDR3 is 16 amino acids. Trimming removed 0 bases at V and 4 bases at J, with 14 bases between. Germline assignment: CDR1 SGHVS and CDR2 FNYEAQ. CDR3 in amino acids: CASSLASWQIADTQYF. CDR3 DNA sequence: TGTGCCAGCAGCTTAGCGTCCTGGCAAATTGCAGATACGCAGTATTTT.

The rearrangement links TRBV7-8 to TRBJ1-1; no reliable D call. Trimming took 3 bases from V and 2 from J, leaving 7 bases between them. CDR3 size: 13 residues. Germline V gene data show CDR1 as SGHVS and CDR2 as FQNEAQ. This CDR3 is CASSFQANTEAFF. The CDR3, as DNA: TGTGCCAGCAGCTTCCAGGCAAACACTGAAGCTTTCTTT.

This chain joins TRBV2 and TRBJ1-5; D is uncertain. The V and J ends lost 2 bases and 3 bases respectively, with 11 bases between them. The CDR3 extends over 15 amino acids. From germline, CDR1 is SNHLY and CDR2 FYNNEI. DNA for the CDR3: TGTGCCAGCAGTGAATCCGTCTGGGACAATCAGCCCCAGCATTTT. Translation: CASSESVWDNQPQHF.

The V call is TRBV6-2 or TRBV6-3, the J call TRBJ2-1; 7 positions match TRBD1. Losses at the gene ends were 0 bases for V and 14 bases for J; bases not matched to a gene: 4. CDR3 length: 12 amino acids. CDR1 MNHEY and CDR2 SVGEGT come from the germline V gene. The CDR3 DNA reads TGTGCCAGCAGTTACTCCTCTACAGGGGAGTTCTTC. Its protein product is CASSYSSTGEFF.

This clone turned up a few times. An end of the junction does not agree with germline; a read error may underlie this. The rearrangement uses TRBV5-1 and TRBJ2-7, with TRBD1 identical over 8 bases. Per the germline V gene, CDR1 is SGHRS and CDR2 is YFSETQ. The CDR3 runs to 15 residues. The CDR3 DNA sequence: TGCGCCAGCACTCGAGGGACAGGAGCCTCCCACGAGCAGTACTTC. Translated: CASTRGTGASHEQYF. The complete variable domain, with remaining parts taken from reference TRBV5-1 and TRBJ2-7, reads KAGVTQTPRYLIKTRGQQVTLSCSPISGHRSVSWYQQTPGQGLQFLFEYFSETQRNKGNFPGRFSGRQFSNSRSEMNVSTLELGDSALYLCASTRGTGASHEQYFGPGTRLTVT.

The chain couples TRBV14 to TRBJ1-2, with TRBD1 matching 10 bases. The J segment lost 4 bases and the V segment lost 3 bases, leaving 8 bases of the junction unmatched. CDR3 size: 16 residues. Germline V gene lookup returns CDR1 SGHDN and CDR2 FVKESK. CDR3 sequence reads: CASSHSWDRGVYGYTF. Written as DNA, the CDR3 is TGTGCCAGCAGCCACTCTTGGGACAGGGGAGTCTATGGCTACACCTTC. Full variable domain (rest looked up from reference TRBV14 and TRBJ1-2): EAGVTQFPSHSVIEKGQTVTLRCDPISGHDNLYWYRRVMGKEIKFLLHFVKESKQDESGMPNNRFLAERTGGTYSTLKVQPAELEDSGVYFCASSHSWDRGVYGYTFGSGTRLTVV.

The gene calls are TRBV19 and TRBJ1-3, with D unresolved. The CDR3 is 14 amino acids. Trimming shortened V by 1 base and J by 0 bases, and 4 bases separated the two germline ends. Germline CDR1 reads LNHDA; CDR2 reads SQIVND (reference sequence). CDR3 in amino acids: CASSIGTSGNTIYF. The CDR3 coding sequence is TGTGCCAGTAGTATAGGCACCTCTGGAAACACCATATATTTT. Supplemented by reference TRBV19 and TRBJ1-3, the full variable domain reads DGGITQSPKYLFRKEGQNVTLSCEQNLNHDAMYWYRQDPGQGLRLIYYSQIVNDFQKGDIAEGYSVSREKKESFPLTVTSAQKNPTAFYLCASSIGTSGNTIYFGEGSWLTVV.

This chain connects TRBV10-3 to TRBJ1-2; D perhaps matches TRBD1 (5 bases). The CDR3 loop spans 17 amino acids. With 2 bases removed from V and 7 bases from J, the gap between germline ends came to 23 bases. The germline V gene encodes CDR1 ENHRY and CDR2 SYGVKD. CDR3 nucleotides: TGTGCCATCAGTGAGCCCCAGCCCCAGGGATCAGGTGGTGGCTACACCTTC. It encodes CAISEPQPQGSGGGYTF.

This chain joins TRBV27 and TRBJ2-3; weak D call: TRBD2 (5 bases). V lost 7 bases and J 5 bases, leaving 13 bases between the germline ends. Germline V gene sequence: CDR1 MNHEY, CDR2 SMNVEV (reference sequence). The CDR3 is 13 residues long. In DNA, the CDR3 is TGTGCCAGCAAGGTGAATGGGAGAGATACGCAGTATTTT. This gives the protein CASKVNGRDTQYF.

This chain joins TRBV12-3 or TRBV12-4 and TRBJ1-5; D ambiguous. V shed 6 bases and J shed 9 bases, with 12 bases lying between them. CDR3 length: 12 residues. The CDR3 region is CASSSPARPQHF. CDR3 sequence (DNA): TGTGCCAGCAGCTCTCCCGCTCGGCCCCAGCATTTT.

This clone was counted a few times. The chain combines TRBV7-2 with TRBJ1-2; no definite D call. Trimming pared 5 bases from V and 3 bases from J, leaving 13 bases between. The CDR3 length is 14 residues. From germline, CDR1 is SGHTA and CDR2 FQGNSA. The CDR3 DNA follows: TGTGCCAGCAGCCCTGGTGGGCCCTACTATGGCTACACCTTC. It translates to CASSPGGPYYGYTF.

The chain links TRBV3-1 (or the pseudogene TRBV3-2) to TRBJ1-1, with D hard to call. V lost 1 base to trimming and J lost 2 bases, with 5 bases between them. The germline CDR1 and CDR2 sequences are LGHDT and YNNKEL (reference sequence). The CDR3 has 13 amino acids. CDR3: CASSQGPNTEAFF. The CDR3 DNA follows: TGTGCCAGCAGCCAAGGACCCAACACTGAAGCTTTCTTT.

This chain connects TRBV6-5 to TRBJ1-6; weak D call: TRBD1 (6 bases). V was shortened by 6 bases and J by 6 bases, with 15 bases between the two germline ends. Germline V gene sequence: CDR1 MNHEY, CDR2 SVGAGI. The CDR3 contains 15 residues. CDR3 protein: CASSWGTTANSPLHF. The CDR3 DNA reads TGTGCCAGCAGCTGGGGGACAACCGCTAATTCACCCCTCCACTTT.

The chain carries TRBV5-6 and TRBJ1-6; 10 nucleotides line up with TRBD1. There are 15 residues in the CDR3. CDR1 and CDR2 (germline): SGHDT, YYEEEE. Trimming cost V 0 bases and J 13 bases; bases outside gene matches: 7. CDR3 sequence reads: CASSLGRDRGTPLHF. The DNA for the CDR3 is TGTGCCAGCAGCTTGGGCCGGGACAGGGGAACCCCCCTCCACTTT.

This chain uses TRBV3-1 (or the pseudogene TRBV3-2) with TRBJ2-1; D gene ambiguous. CDR3 size: 17 residues. From germline, CDR1 is LGHDT and CDR2 YNNKEL (reference sequence). V lost 4 bases, J lost 5 bases, and 21 bases lay in between. CDR3 amino acids: CASSPPLGITGHNEQFF. DNA for the CDR3: TGTGCCAGCAGCCCCCCGTTAGGGATAACTGGCCACAATGAGCAGTTCTTC.

This clone was observed a single time. This chain joins TRBV6-2 or TRBV6-3 and TRBJ2-3; 11 bases are a match to TRBD2. CDR3 length: 18 amino acids. In germline, CDR1 is MNHEY, CDR2 SVGEGT. V lost 5 bases to trimming and J lost 2 bases; unmatched junction nucleotides: 12. The chain's CDR3 is CASSIQPQLAGDTDTQYF. CDR3 in DNA: TGTGCCAGCAGTATTCAACCTCAACTAGCGGGGGACACAGATACGCAGTATTTT.

This chain links TRBV30 with TRBJ1-4; D is uncertain. The germline V gene has CDR1 GTSNPN and CDR2 SVGIG (reference sequence). The CDR3 totals 15 residues. V lost 0 bases and J 8 bases, leaving 16 bases between the germline ends. CDR3 protein: CAWSVGSSVGEKLFF. The CDR3 DNA follows: TGTGCCTGGAGTGTAGGGAGCTCCGTCGGGGAAAAACTGTTTTTT. Full variable domain (outside the CDR3, taken from reference TRBV30 and TRBJ1-4): SQTIHQWPATLVQPVGSPLSLECTVEGTSNPNLYWYRQAAGRGLQLLFYSVGIGQISSEVPQNLSASRPQDRQFILSSKKLLLSDSGFYLCAWSVGSSVGEKLFFGSGTQLSVL.

The chain recombines TRBV7-9 with TRBJ1-5; maybe TRBD1 (5 bases). CDR1 and CDR2 (germline): SEHNR, FQNEAQ (reference sequence). This CDR3 has 16 residues. The germline V and J ends were trimmed by 1 base and 5 bases, with 15 bases remaining between them. The CDR3 bases are TGTGCCAGCAGCTTAGGAGGTGGGGGGAGGCATCAGCCCCAGCATTTT. Its protein is CASSLGGGGRHQPQHF. The full variable domain, with the rest looked up from reference TRBV7-9 and TRBJ1-5, is DTGVSQNPRHKITKRGQNVTFRCDPISEHNRLYWYRQTLGQGPEFLTYFQNEAQLEKSRLLSDRFSAERPKGSFSTLEIQRTEQGDSAMYLCASSLGGGGRHQPQHFGDGTRLSIL.

This chain connects TRBV3-1 (or the pseudogene TRBV3-2) to TRBJ2-1; 11 bases are a match to TRBD2. The CDR3 covers 16 residues. CDR1 is LGHDT, CDR2 YNNKEL, per germline (reference sequence). The J segment lost 10 bases and the V segment lost 2 bases, leaving 10 bases of the junction unmatched. CDR3 sequence reads: CASSQTRLAGIDEQFF. DNA for the CDR3: TGTGCCAGCAGCCAAACACGACTAGCGGGGATCGACGAGCAGTTCTTC.

In its sample, this clone was seen once. V gene TRBV6-5 combines with J gene TRBJ2-2; D might be TRBD1 (6 bases). Trimming shortened V by 1 base and J by 1 base, and 7 bases separated the two germline ends. Germline CDR1 and CDR2: MNHEY and SVGAGI. CDR3 length: 15 residues. The CDR3 spells CASSYWTENTGELFF. The CDR3 DNA is TGTGCCAGCAGTTACTGGACAGAGAACACCGGGGAGCTGTTTTTT.

The chain has TRBV30 and TRBJ1-5, with 7 positions matching TRBD1. Germline assignment: CDR1 GTSNPN and CDR2 SVGIG (reference sequence). With 3 bases clipped from V and 6 bases from J, the junction kept 8 bases outside the gene matches. CDR3 length equals 14 residues. CDR3: CAWRGQGGSQPQHF. DNA for the CDR3: TGTGCCTGGAGGGGACAAGGGGGCAGTCAGCCCCAGCATTTT.

The chain is built from TRBV7-2 and TRBJ2-7, with D perhaps TRBD2 (6 bases). The germline CDR1 and CDR2 sequences are SGHTA and FQGNSA. V was pared by 5 bases and J by 1 base, with 12 bases between. This CDR3 has 14 residues. The CDR3 region is CASSAISGSYEQYF. The CDR3, as DNA: TGTGCCAGCAGCGCTATTAGCGGATCCTACGAGCAGTACTTC.